Listed here are 29 T cell receptor beta chains from one sample, sequenced in a study of shared clonotypes between healthy human individuals. CD45RO-negative, CCR7-selected cells formed the naive CD8 fraction, which excluded terminally differentiated effector memory CD45RA+ cells. The protocol was immunoSEQ multiplex PCR, while the TCRdb copy is restricted to in-frame clones and leaves out a portion. The repertoire includes hundreds of thousands of clones, 85% to 95% of them detected once, and over 0.095% sits in the top ten. The sequenced sample consisted of naive CD8+ T cells sorted from blood. These receptors all stem from a young woman in good health.

This chain joins TRBV6-4 and TRBJ1-3; D is perhaps TRBD1 (6 bases). The CDR3 totals 14 residues. Germline CDR1 is MRHNA and CDR2 is SNTAGT. The V gene lost 7 bases and the J gene lost 4 bases, with 14 bases spanning the gap. CDR3 amino acids: CASTHWGPGNTIYF. The CDR3 coding sequence is TGTGCCAGCACCCATTGGGGGCCAGGAAACACCATATATTTT.

This chain joins TRBV5-6 and TRBJ2-4; no clear D. This CDR3 has 13 residues. With 1 base removed from V and 7 bases from J, the gap between germline ends came to 9 bases. From germline, CDR1 is SGHDT and CDR2 YYEEEE. In DNA form, the CDR3 reads TGTGCCAGCAGCTTGCGGAGTTTCAACATTCAGTACTTC. Translation gives CASSLRSFNIQYF.

CDR3 coding DNA: TGTGCCAGCAGTTTAAAGGGGGGCAGGGCTCCAGCCTACGAGCAGTACTTC. This sequence encodes CASSLKGGRAPAYEQYF. This rearrangement joins TRBV27 to TRBJ2-7, with D perhaps being TRBD1 or TRBD2 (6 bases each). The germline gives CDR1 MNHEY, CDR2 SMNVEV (reference sequence). Trimming shortened V by 2 bases and J by 2 bases, and 19 bases separated the two germline ends. The CDR3 is 17 residues long.

This clone was recorded only once. The chain employs TRBV7-3 and TRBJ2-2; 9 bases are a match to TRBD2. Germline V gene lookup returns CDR1 SGHTA and CDR2 FQGTGA. Trimming at V came to 2 bases and at J to 7 bases, leaving 14 bases not matched to a gene. The CDR3 has 18 residues. The CDR3 loop is CASSLDPRTSDLGGELFF. The CDR3 bases are TGTGCCAGCAGCTTAGATCCGCGGACTAGCGATTTGGGCGGGGAGCTGTTTTTT.

The chain has TRBV7-9 and TRBJ1-1; TRBD1 aligns across 9 bases. J was trimmed by 4 bases and V by 4 bases; bases with no gene match: 7. The CDR3 is 15 amino acids. Per germline, CDR1 SEHNR and CDR2 FQNEAQ (reference sequence). DNA of the CDR3: TGTGCCAGCAGCTCACCAGGACAGGGGTTCACTGAAGCTTTCTTT. This encodes CASSSPGQGFTEAFF.

The rearrangement joins TRBV19 to TRBJ1-5; the D is unclear. CDR1 and CDR2 (germline): LNHDA, SQIVND (reference sequence). The CDR3 runs 14 residues. The ends were cut back, 5 bases at V and 3 bases at J, with 11 bases in the middle. In DNA form, the CDR3 reads TGTGCCAGTAGTTCGTCCCCGGCCAATCAGCCCCAGCATTTT. It codes for CASSSSPANQPQHF. Combining the CDR3 with reference TRBV19 and TRBJ1-5 gives the whole variable domain DGGITQSPKYLFRKEGQNVTLSCEQNLNHDAMYWYRQDPGQGLRLIYYSQIVNDFQKGDIAEGYSVSREKKESFPLTVTSAQKNPTAFYLCASSSSPANQPQHFGDGTRLSIL.

This rearrangement joins TRBV30 to TRBJ1-1; tentative D call: TRBD1 (6 bases). V was clipped by 4 bases and J by 2 bases, with 11 bases between them. Germline CDR1 reads GTSNPN; CDR2 reads SVGIG (reference sequence). The CDR3 covers 13 residues. The CDR3 loop is CAWMGTSNTEAFF. CDR3 DNA: TGTGCCTGGATGGGGACATCCAACACTGAAGCTTTCTTT.

A word on this clone: Distinct nucleotide sequences in the sample also encode this CDR3. The rearrangement joins TRBV28 to TRBJ2-3; D gene uncertain. CDR1 and CDR2 (germline): MDHEN, SYDVKM. The V gene lost 3 bases and the J gene lost 4 bases, with 5 bases spanning the gap. This CDR3 is 12 amino acids long. CDR3 nucleotides: TGTGCCAGCAGTTTCCGTCCAGATACGCAGTATTTT. Translated, it gives CASSFRPDTQYF.

This sequence joins TRBV5-4 and TRBJ1-6, with TRBD1 identical over 7 bases. V trimming: 2 bases; J trimming: 10 bases; junction bases outside the gene matches: 6. CDR1 and CDR2 from the germline V gene are SGHNT and YYREEE (reference sequence). This CDR3 comprises 14 residues. CDR3 nucleotide sequence: TGTGCCAGCAGCTTATGGAGGGGGCAGTCACCCCTCCACTTT. This codes for CASSLWRGQSPLHF. The full variable domain, rest sourced from reference TRBV5-4 and TRBJ1-6, is ETGVTQSPTHLIKTRGQQVTLRCSSQSGHNTVSWYQQALGQGPQFIFQYYREEENGRGNFPPRFSGLQFPNYSSELNVNALELDDSALYLCASSLWRGQSPLHFGNGTRLTVT.

CDR3 nucleotide sequence: TGTGCCAGCAGGGGCGGTTTTTCGGGAAACACCATATATTTT. It yields the protein CASRGGFSGNTIYF. The chain has TRBV28 and TRBJ1-3; D unresolved. The CDR3 has 14 residues. Germline lookup yields CDR1 MDHEN and CDR2 SYDVKM. V was shortened by 6 bases and J by 4 bases, with 13 bases between the two germline ends.

This clone appeared a few times. The rearrangement joins TRBV6-5 to TRBJ2-7; 8 positions match TRBD1. The CDR3 is 16 residues long. The trim removed 0 bases at V and 3 bases at J, leaving 7 bases unmatched. Germline V CDR1 and CDR2: MNHEY, SVGAGI. The CDR3 DNA reads as TGTGCCAGCAGTTACTCCTGGACAGGGCAAATCTACGAGCAGTACTTC. Translation: CASSYSWTGQIYEQYF.

This clone was detected once. This chain links TRBV5-8 with TRBJ1-4; D not resolved. Germline V gene sequence: CDR1 SGHTS, CDR2 YDEGEE. The CDR3 extends over 17 amino acids. V gave up 4 bases and J gave up 0 bases, with 16 bases separating them. CDR3 protein: CASSLGAGETTNEKLFF. The CDR3 bases are TGTGCCAGCAGCCTTGGAGCAGGAGAAACAACTAATGAAAAACTGTTTTTT.

This chain joins TRBV14 and TRBJ2-7; D is possibly TRBD1 (5 bases). Per germline, CDR1 SGHDN and CDR2 FVKESK. The CDR3 has 14 amino acids. V was pared by 2 bases and J by 3 bases, with 11 bases between. Here the CDR3 DNA reads TGTGCCAGCAGCCAAATCGGCAGGGTCTACGAGCAGTACTTC. It specifies CASSQIGRVYEQYF. The variable domain in full, completed from reference TRBV14 and TRBJ2-7, reads EAGVTQFPSHSVIEKGQTVTLRCDPISGHDNLYWYRRVMGKEIKFLLHFVKESKQDESGMPNNRFLAERTGGTYSTLKVQPAELEDSGVYFCASSQIGRVYEQYFGPGTRLTVT.

This chain links TRBV15 with TRBJ2-1, with unresolved D. The V gene's germline CDR1 is LNHNV and CDR2 YYDKDF (reference sequence). Trimming took off 0 bases at V and 0 bases at J, with 12 bases between the two ends. The CDR3 consists of 17 residues. The CDR3 bases are TGTGCCACCAGCAGAGATGTTGCGGTCCTCTCCTACAATGAGCAGTTCTTC. Encoded protein: CATSRDVAVLSYNEQFF.

The chain recombines TRBV2 with TRBJ2-7, with TRBD2 matching 11 bases. From germline, CDR1 is SNHLY and CDR2 FYNNEI. The CDR3 extends over 15 amino acids. The ends lost 6 bases at V and 3 bases at J; junction bases unmatched: 7. The CDR3 is CASRGGTSGYYEQYF. In DNA form, the CDR3 reads TGTGCCAGCAGGGGGGGGACTAGCGGATACTACGAGCAGTACTTC.

V usage is TRBV6-1 and J usage is TRBJ1-3, with unresolved D. The germline V gene encodes CDR1 MNHNS and CDR2 SASEGT. The CDR3 runs 16 residues. The V gene lost 1 base and the J gene lost 4 bases, with 14 bases spanning the gap. In nucleotides, the CDR3 is TGTGCCAGCAGTGAAGTAGGGCGAGATCCAGGAAACACCATATATTTT. Its translation: CASSEVGRDPGNTIYF.

J is TRBJ2-7 and V is TRBV19, with no clear D. V was trimmed by 6 bases and J by 0 bases, leaving 6 bases between them. There are 12 residues in the CDR3. Germline lookup yields CDR1 LNHDA and CDR2 SQIVND (reference sequence). CDR3 coding DNA: TGTGCCAGTAGCGCTAACTCCTACGAGCAGTACTTC. It translates to CASSANSYEQYF.

This clone has only one observation. This chain joins TRBV7-8 and TRBJ2-3; D remains ambiguous. Germline CDR1 SGHVS, CDR2 FQNEAQ. The CDR3 has 16 amino acids. The V end lost 1 base, the J end lost 2 bases, and 13 bases lay between the germline ends. CDR3 nucleotide sequence: TGTGCCAGCAGCTTAGTGGCGGTTCGCCTCACAGATACGCAGTATTTT. Residues: CASSLVAVRLTDTQYF.

The rearrangement joins TRBV27 to TRBJ2-4; D ambiguous. Trimming took 2 bases from V and 1 from J, leaving 9 bases between them. Germline V CDR1 and CDR2: MNHEY, SMNVEV (reference sequence). The CDR3 has 15 residues. CDR3 amino acids: CASSLGLSAKNIQYF. The CDR3 coding sequence is TGTGCCAGCAGTTTAGGGTTATCGGCCAAAAACATTCAGTACTTC.

The chain carries TRBV27 and TRBJ1-6; D is ambiguous. V shed 3 bases and J shed 6 bases, with 12 bases lying between them. This CDR3 has 15 amino acids. Germline-derived CDR1 and CDR2 are MNHEY and SMNVEV (reference sequence). CDR3 nucleotide sequence: TGTGCCAGCAGTTTTTTCGCGCTGAGTAATTCACCCCTCCACTTT. This gives the protein CASSFFALSNSPLHF.

This sequence joins TRBV6-6 and TRBJ2-1; 8 positions match TRBD2. The trim removed 4 bases at V and 6 bases at J, leaving 5 bases unmatched. Per the germline V gene, CDR1 is MNHNY and CDR2 is SVGAGI (reference sequence). This CDR3 is 14 amino acids long. The CDR3 region is CASSLFGRANEQFF. CDR3 in DNA: TGTGCCAGCAGTTTATTCGGGAGGGCCAATGAGCAGTTCTTC.

The chain couples TRBV19 to TRBJ2-7; no clear D. Germline CDR1 is LNHDA and CDR2 is SQIVND (reference sequence). The V gene lost 1 base and the J gene lost 2 bases, with 9 bases spanning the gap. The CDR3 is 14 residues long. The DNA for the CDR3 is TGTGCCAGTAGTATAGGTTTCCCAACCTACGAGCAGTACTTC. Its translation: CASSIGFPTYEQYF. The full variable domain, completed using reference TRBV19 and TRBJ2-7, is DGGITQSPKYLFRKEGQNVTLSCEQNLNHDAMYWYRQDPGQGLRLIYYSQIVNDFQKGDIAEGYSVSREKKESFPLTVTSAQKNPTAFYLCASSIGFPTYEQYFGPGTRLTVT.

The CDR3 loop is CALSRGRNEQYF. The CDR3 DNA reads as TGTGCTCTCAGCAGGGGAAGGAACGAGCAGTACTTC. V and J are TRBV28 and TRBJ2-7; maybe TRBD1 (6 bases). Germline V gene sequence: CDR1 MDHEN, CDR2 SYDVKM. CDR3 length: 12 amino acids.

This clone was picked up one time. This rearrangement joins TRBV9 to TRBJ2-7, with TRBD2 matching 11 bases. From germline, CDR1 is SGDLS and CDR2 YYNGEE. The length of the CDR3 is 14 residues. The trim removed 0 bases at V and 6 bases at J, leaving 2 bases unmatched. The CDR3 sequence: CASSVGLAGSEQYF. The CDR3 region has the DNA TGTGCCAGCAGCGTAGGACTAGCGGGAAGCGAGCAGTACTTC.

J is TRBJ2-7 and V is TRBV28, with TRBD2 as a possible D gene (6 bases). From germline, CDR1 is MDHEN and CDR2 SYDVKM. The CDR3 runs to 14 residues. V dropped 4 bases and J dropped 2 bases, with 12 bases sitting between them. CDR3 DNA: TGTGCCAGCAGTTCCTGGGAGGATACCTACGAGCAGTACTTC. Encoded protein: CASSSWEDTYEQYF. Supplemented by reference TRBV28 and TRBJ2-7, the full variable domain reads DVKVTQSSRYLVKRTGEKVFLECVQDMDHENMFWYRQDPGLGLRLIYFSYDVKMKEKGDIPEGYSVSREKKERFSLILESASTNQTSMYLCASSSWEDTYEQYFGPGTRLTVT.

DNA of the CDR3: TGTGCCAGCAGCAACGGGGTTGCGGGGGGGAACTACGAGCAGTACTTC. This encodes CASSNGVAGGNYEQYF. The V gene is TRBV7-9, the J gene TRBJ2-7, with TRBD2 identical over 9 bases. Germline V gene lookup returns CDR1 SEHNR and CDR2 FQNEAQ (reference sequence). The ends lost 5 bases at V and 3 bases at J; junction bases unmatched: 11. The CDR3 has 16 amino acids.

This clone was counted a single time. The rearrangement uses TRBV9 and TRBJ2-1, with D possibly matching TRBD2 (6 bases). The V end lost 4 bases, the J end lost 4 bases, and 18 bases lay between the germline ends. Per germline, CDR1 SGDLS and CDR2 YYNGEE. The CDR3 has 16 amino acids. CDR3 sequence: CASSKGDFEAYNEQFF. As DNA, the CDR3 is TGTGCCAGCAGCAAAGGGGACTTTGAAGCATACAATGAGCAGTTCTTC.

V and J are TRBV7-8 and TRBJ2-3, with D unresolved. V was cut by 2 bases and J by 4 bases, with 10 bases left in between. The CDR3 has 14 amino acids. Germline V CDR1 and CDR2: SGHVS, FQNEAQ. In DNA, the CDR3 is TGTGCCAGCAGCTTATTTAATTGGGCAGATACGCAGTATTTT. Encoded protein: CASSLFNWADTQYF. The variable domain in full, with the rest retrieved from reference TRBV7-8 and TRBJ2-3, is GAGVSQSPRYKVAKRGQDVALRCDPISGHVSLFWYQQALGQGPEFLTYFQNEAQLDKSGLPSDRFFAERPEGSVSTLKIQRTQQEDSAVYLCASSLFNWADTQYFGPGTRLTVL.

The V gene is TRBV11-3, the J gene TRBJ2-1; no definite D call. Germline loops: CDR1 SGHNT, CDR2 YENEEA. Deletions cut 4 bases from V and 7 bases from J, with 8 bases between. The CDR3 is 12 amino acids. The CDR3 loop is CASSSSLNEQFF. The DNA for the CDR3 is TGTGCCAGCAGCTCATCTCTGAATGAGCAGTTCTTC. Supplemented by reference TRBV11-3 and TRBJ2-1, the full variable domain reads EAGVVQSPRYKIIEKKQPVAFWCNPISGHNTLYWYLQNLGQGPELLIRYENEEAVDDSQLPKDRFSAERLKGVDSTLKIQPAELGDSAVYLCASSSSLNEQFFGPGTRLTVL.